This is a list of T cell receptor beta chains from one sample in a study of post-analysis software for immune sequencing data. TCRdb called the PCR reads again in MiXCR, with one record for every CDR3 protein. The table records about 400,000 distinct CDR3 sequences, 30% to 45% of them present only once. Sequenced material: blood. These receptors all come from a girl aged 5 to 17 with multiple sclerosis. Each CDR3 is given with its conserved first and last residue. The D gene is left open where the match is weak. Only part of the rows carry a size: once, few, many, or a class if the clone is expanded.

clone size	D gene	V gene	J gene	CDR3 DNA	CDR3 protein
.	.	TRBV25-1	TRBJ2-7	TGTGCCAGCGGAGTATCCCACGAGCAGTACTTC	CASGVSHEQYF
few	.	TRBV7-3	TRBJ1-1	TGTGCCAGCAGTTCCGGAGGGGTTGGGACTGAAGCTTTCTTT	CASSSGGVGTEAFF
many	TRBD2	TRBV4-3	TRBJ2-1	TGCGCCAGCAGCCACGCCGGGACTAGCCCCTACAATGAGCAGTTCTTC	CASSHAGTSPYNEQFF
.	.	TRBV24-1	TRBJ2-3	TGTGCCACGAGGGGTATCACAGATACGCAGTATTTT	CATRGITDTQYF
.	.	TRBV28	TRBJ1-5	TGTGCCAGCAGTTTGGAGAGCGCTTATCAGCCCCAGCATTTT	CASSLESAYQPQHF
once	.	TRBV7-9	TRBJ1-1	TGTGCCAGCTGTCGGACGGCGAACACTGAAGCTTTCTTT	CASCRTANTEAFF
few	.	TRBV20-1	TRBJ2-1	TGCAGTGCTCTACAGGGAGAGCAGTTCTTC	CSALQGEQFF
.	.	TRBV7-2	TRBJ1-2	TGTGCCAGCAGCCCTACGATGACAGGCGACTATGGCTACACCTTC	CASSPTMTGDYGYTF
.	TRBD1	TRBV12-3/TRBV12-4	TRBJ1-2	TGTGCCAGCGGGGACTCCGGGACAGGGCTAAGTGGCTACACCTTC	CASGDSGTGLSGYTF
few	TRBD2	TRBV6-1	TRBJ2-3	TGTGCCAGCAGGACCGCTAGCGGGGGCAAGAAAAGCACAGATACGCAGTATTTT	CASRTASGGKKSTDTQYF
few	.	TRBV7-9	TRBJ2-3	TGTGCCAGCACCATGGACACAGATACGCAGTATTTT	CASTMDTDTQYF
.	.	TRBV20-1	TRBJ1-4	TGCAGTGCTAGAGATGCGTCAGGTTCATATGAAAAACGGTTTTTT	CSARDASGSYEKRFF
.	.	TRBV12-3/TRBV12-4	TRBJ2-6	TGTGCCAGCAGGCCGCGGGACACTCCTTCTGGGGCCAACGTCCTGACTTTC	CASRPRDTPSGANVLTF
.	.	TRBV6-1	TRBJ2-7	TGTGCCAGCAGTGACAGGGCCTCCTACGAGCAGTACTTC	CASSDRASYEQYF
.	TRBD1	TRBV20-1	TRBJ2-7	TGCAGTGATGTAAGGACAGGGGCCTACGAGCAGTACTTC	CSDVRTGAYEQYF
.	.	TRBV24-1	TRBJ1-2	TGTGCCACCAGTGATTTTGACAGACGCCACTATGGCTACACCTTC	CATSDFDRRHYGYTF
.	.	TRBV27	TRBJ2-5	TGTGCCACCTCCTCCCCCCTGAGGGAGACCCAGTACTTC	CATSSPLRETQYF
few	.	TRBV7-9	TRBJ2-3	TGTGCCAGCAGCGCCTCTCGCACAGATACGCAGTATTTT	CASSASRTDTQYF
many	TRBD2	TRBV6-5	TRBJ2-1	TGTGCCAGCAGTTCACCGGGACTAGCGGACAATGAGCAGTTCTTC	CASSSPGLADNEQFF
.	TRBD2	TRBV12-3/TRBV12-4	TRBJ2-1	TGTGCCAGCAATGTTGCTAGCGGGGTCTCCTACAATGAGCAGTTCTTC	CASNVASGVSYNEQFF
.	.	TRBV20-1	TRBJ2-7	TGCAGTGCTACGACCGAATCCTTCTACGAGCAGTACTTC	CSATTESFYEQYF
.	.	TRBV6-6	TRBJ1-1	TGTGCCAGCAGTTACTCGAGGGCTGGCACTGAAGCTTTCTTT	CASSYSRAGTEAFF
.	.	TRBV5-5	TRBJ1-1	TGTGCCAGCAGCTGGGGCGTAATCGGCACTGAAGCTTTCTTT	CASSWGVIGTEAFF
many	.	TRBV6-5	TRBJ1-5	TGTGCCAGCAGTTCCCGCTTTAATCAGCCCCAGCATTTT	CASSSRFNQPQHF
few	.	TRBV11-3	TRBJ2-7	TGTGCCAGCATCCTTCCTTATAGTCTAGTCCCCTACGAGCAGTACTTC	CASILPYSLVPYEQYF
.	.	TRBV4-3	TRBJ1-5	TGCGCCAGCAGCCCCCTCCGGGGTCCCAATCAGCCCCAGCATTTT	CASSPLRGPNQPQHF
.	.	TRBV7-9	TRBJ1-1	TGTGCCAGCAGCTTAGCAGGGTCGTCCCACATGAACACTGAAGCTTTCTTT	CASSLAGSSHMNTEAFF
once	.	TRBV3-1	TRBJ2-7	TGTGCCAGCAGCCGCCTACAGGGAAGGTCCTACGAGCAGTACTTC	CASSRLQGRSYEQYF